A selection of T cell receptor beta chains follows, all from one sample in a study of cytomegalovirus exposure and HLA in healthy donors. Here immunoSEQ multiplex PCR was the method, and the copy in TCRdb shows in-frame clones only, minus some. Here the sample table reports approximately 210,000 clones. What was sequenced was PBMCs. These receptors came from a woman between 25 and 40 years old in good health and CMV-seropositive. CDR3s include the opening cysteine and the closing phenylalanine or tryptophan. A D gene is named only where the DNA matches it firmly.

TRBJ1-6	TRBD1	TRBV2	CASGQGTVSLHF	TGTGCCAGCGGACAGGGGACAGTGTCCCTCCACTTT
TRBJ1-1	NA	TRBV4-1	CASSPAVWKNTEAFF	TGCGCCAGCAGCCCGGCGGTCTGGAAGAACACTGAAGCTTTCTTT
TRBJ2-1	TRBD2	TRBV27	CASSLILAGGYNEQFF	TGTGCCAGCAGTCTCATACTAGCGGGAGGGTACAATGAGCAGTTCTTC
TRBJ2-1	TRBD2	TRBV7-2	CASSLASIAGGSEQFF	TGTGCCAGCAGCTTAGCGTCCATAGCGGGAGGATCTGAGCAGTTCTTC
TRBJ2-5	NA	TRBV5-1	CASSLLRGRAETQYF	TGCGCCAGCAGCTTGTTGCGGGGGCGTGCAGAGACCCAGTACTTC
TRBJ1-5	NA	TRBV5-8	CASSLSGGPYNQPQHF	TGTGCCAGCAGCTTGTCGGGGGGGCCATACAATCAGCCCCAGCATTTT
TRBJ1-3	NA	TRBV18	CASSPREWNTIYF	TGTGCCAGCTCACCACGGGAGTGGAACACCATATATTTT
TRBJ2-2	TRBD1	TRBV15	CATSRATGVAGELFF	TGTGCCACCAGCAGAGCGACAGGGGTAGCCGGGGAGCTGTTTTTT
TRBJ2-5	NA	TRBV5-1	CASSSITGGETQYF	TGCGCCAGCAGCTCCATCACTGGAGGAGAGACCCAGTACTTC
TRBJ2-5	TRBD1	TRBV30	CAWSRQGKETQYF	TGTGCCTGGAGCCGACAGGGAAAAGAGACCCAGTACTTC
TRBJ1-1	TRBD1	TRBV18	CASSLGTGTMNTEAFF	TGTGCCAGCTCATTAGGGACAGGGACCATGAACACTGAAGCTTTCTTT
TRBJ2-7	TRBD2	TRBV19	CASSRLAGQGEQYF	TGTGCCAGTAGTAGACTAGCGGGCCAGGGTGAGCAGTACTTC
TRBJ1-6	NA	TRBV5-5	CASSLGPPGSTNSPLHF	TGTGCCAGCAGCTTGGGGCCTCCGGGATCTACTAATTCACCCCTCCACTTT
TRBJ2-7	TRBD1	TRBV27	CASSGGTGAYEQYF	TGTGCCAGCAGTGGGGGGACAGGGGCTTACGAGCAGTACTTC
TRBJ2-3	TRBD2	TRBV9	CASSLPGTSVSSTDTQYF	TGTGCCAGCAGCTTGCCCGGGACTAGCGTCTCTAGCACAGATACGCAGTATTTT
TRBJ2-1	NA	TRBV5-1	CASSLGETGHEQFF	TGCGCCAGCAGCTTAGGAGAGACTGGTCATGAGCAGTTCTTC
TRBJ1-1	NA	TRBV7-2	CASSLDLGGTEAFF	TGTGCCAGCAGCTTAGATCTCGGGGGCACTGAAGCTTTCTTT
TRBJ1-1	NA	TRBV6-5	CASSYLQGTEAFF	TGTGCCAGCAGTTACTTACAGGGCACTGAAGCTTTCTTT
TRBJ2-2	TRBD2	TRBV7-8	CASSLGVAGGGRVGELFF	TGTGCCAGCAGCTTAGGAGTAGCGGGGGGCGGAAGGGTCGGGGAGCTGTTTTTT
TRBJ2-5	NA	TRBV28	CASSPTVQETQYF	TGTGCCAGCAGCCCGACAGTGCAAGAGACCCAGTACTTC
TRBJ1-5	NA	TRBV4-1	CASSDNYLLGGQPQHF	TGCGCCAGCAGCGATAATTACTTGTTAGGGGGTCAGCCCCAGCATTTT
TRBJ2-5	NA	TRBV7-6	CASSSQGSQETQYF	TGTGCCAGCAGCTCACAGGGAAGTCAAGAGACCCAGTACTTC
TRBJ2-1	TRBD1	TRBV28	CASSSPGQGYGEQFF	TGTGCCAGCAGTTCCCCGGGACAGGGCTACGGTGAGCAGTTCTTC
TRBJ2-5	NA	TRBV7-8	CASSQHKGETQYF	TGTGCCAGCAGCCAACACAAGGGGGAGACCCAGTACTTC
TRBJ1-5	NA	TRBV27	CASSSGIGRTNQPQHF	TGTGCCAGCAGTTCCGGGATCGGGAGGACGAATCAGCCCCAGCATTTT
TRBJ1-2	TRBD1	TRBV13	CASSQGGYGYTF	TGTGCCAGCAGCCAGGGGGGCTATGGCTACACCTTC
TRBJ2-1	NA	TRBV7-9	CASSFTENEQFF	TGTGCCAGCAGCTTCACGGAGAATGAGCAGTTCTTC
TRBJ2-5	TRBD1	TRBV10-3	CAISESTGGVETQYF	TGTGCCATCAGTGAGTCGACAGGGGGTGTGGAGACCCAGTACTTC
TRBJ2-3	TRBD1	TRBV9	CASSTGQPADTQYF	TGTGCCAGCAGCACGGGACAGCCCGCAGATACGCAGTATTTT
TRBJ2-7	NA	TRBV20-1	CSATRGEQYF	TGCAGTGCGACGAGAGGCGAGCAGTACTTC
TRBJ1-1	NA	TRBV7-9	CASSSGEAGITEAFF	TGTGCCAGCAGCTCAGGGGAAGCAGGTATCACTGAAGCTTTCTTT
TRBJ2-7	TRBD1	TRBV4-2	CASSQGGTGGYYEQYF	TGTGCCAGCAGCCAAGGGGGGACAGGGGGGTACTACGAGCAGTACTTC
TRBJ2-1	TRBD1	TRBV6-6	CASSLRQGLNEQFF	TGTGCCAGCAGCCTTAGACAGGGTCTCAATGAGCAGTTCTTC
TRBJ1-1	NA	TRBV20-1	CSADGGTEAFF	TGCAGTGCCGACGGCGGGACTGAAGCTTTTTTT
TRBJ2-7	NA	TRBV4-1	CASSQGSAGGAYEQYF	TGCGCCAGCAGCCAAGGCTCCGCCGGAGGGGCTTACGAGCAGTACTTC
TRBJ1-5	NA	TRBV18	CASSPPQGNQPQHF	TGTGCCAGCTCACCACCGCAGGGCAATCAGCCCCAGCATTTT
TRBJ2-5	TRBD1	TRBV28	CASSFEGAQETQYF	TGTGCCAGCAGTTTCGAGGGGGCCCAAGAGACCCAGTACTTC